This T cell receptor beta chain was observed in a study of blood T cell repertoires in COVID-19. Study context: Donors in the United States, Italy and Spain gave samples during acute or convalescent COVID-19.

The germline gives CDR1 SGHTA, CDR2 FQGNSA. V gave up 3 bases and J gave up 4 bases, with 13 bases separating them. This CDR3 spans 15 amino acids. Cohort assignment relied on participant-reported clinical history. In the source study's methods: Nucleated cell number was recorded as an estimate derived from reference gene primer amplification. Sequencing used immunoSEQ multiplex PCR; TCRdb keeps in-frame clones, though not all of them. D and trimming come from the DNA, and the V and J calls and clone size come from that table. Here the sample spans roughly 420,000 clones, around 89% being singletons. This TCR came from a woman aged 25-40 years with acute COVID-19. The V and J genes are TRBV7-2 and TRBJ1-3, with D possibly matching TRBD1 (6 bases). Sequenced material: PBMCs or T cells enriched from blood (not recorded which). The CDR3 loop is CASSFSGGAGNTIYF. The CDR3 DNA reads as TGTGCCAGCAGCTTCTCGGGGGGCGCGGGAAACACCATATATTTT.